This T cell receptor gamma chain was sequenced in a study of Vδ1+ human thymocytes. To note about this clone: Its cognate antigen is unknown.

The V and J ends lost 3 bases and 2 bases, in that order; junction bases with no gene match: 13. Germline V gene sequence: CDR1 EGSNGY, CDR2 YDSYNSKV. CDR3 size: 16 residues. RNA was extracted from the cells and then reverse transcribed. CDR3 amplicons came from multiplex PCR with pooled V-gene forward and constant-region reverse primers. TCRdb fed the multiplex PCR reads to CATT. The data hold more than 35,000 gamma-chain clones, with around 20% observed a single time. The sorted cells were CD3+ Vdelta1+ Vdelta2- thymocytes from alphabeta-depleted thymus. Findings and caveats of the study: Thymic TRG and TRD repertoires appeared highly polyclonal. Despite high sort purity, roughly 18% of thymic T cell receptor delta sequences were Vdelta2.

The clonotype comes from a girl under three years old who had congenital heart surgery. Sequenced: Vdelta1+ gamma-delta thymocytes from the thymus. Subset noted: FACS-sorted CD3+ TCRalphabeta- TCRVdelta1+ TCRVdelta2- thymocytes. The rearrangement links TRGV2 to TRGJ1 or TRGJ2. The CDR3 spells CATWDRPRPDYYKKLF. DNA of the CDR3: TGTGCCACCTGGGACAGGCCCCGACCGGATTATTATAAGAAACTCTTT.